Each of the 21 T cell receptor beta chains below was sequenced from the same sample in a study of blood T cell repertoires in COVID-19. The data were produced by immunoSEQ multiplex PCR, yet TCRdb's version contains in-frame clones alone and is incomplete. Among about 200,000 clones listed, around 85% were seen once. The sample consisted of peripheral blood. The receptor source for this set is a middle-aged man who had recovered from COVID-19.

This clone is a singleton in its sample. This chain connects TRBV27 to TRBJ2-7; D might be TRBD2 (7 bases). The germline V gene has CDR1 MNHEY and CDR2 SMNVEV (reference sequence). Between the trimmed V and J ends, which lost 3 bases and 5 bases, there was a span of 14 bases. The CDR3 length is 14 residues. The CDR3 reads CASSFRGRENEQYF. The CDR3 bases are TGTGCCAGCAGTTTTCGGGGGCGGGAGAACGAGCAGTACTTC.

The chain uses TRBV7-3 and TRBJ2-3; 9 positions match TRBD1. Per germline, CDR1 SGHTA and CDR2 FQGTGA. The J segment lost 6 bases and the V segment lost 5 bases, leaving 6 bases of the junction unmatched. CDR3 length: 14 amino acids. This CDR3 reads CASSRDRESDTQYF. DNA of the CDR3: TGTGCCAGCAGCCGGGACAGGGAATCTGATACGCAGTATTTT.

To note about this clone: Other DNA sequences of this sample code for an identical CDR3. The chain recombines TRBV7-9 with TRBJ2-7; TRBD2 matches 9 bases. J was trimmed by 2 bases and V by 5 bases; bases with no gene match: 1. The CDR3 length is 13 residues. Germline V gene sequence: CDR1 SEHNR, CDR2 FQNEAQ (reference sequence). CDR3 sequence (DNA): TGTGCCAGCAGCCCTAGCGGGACCTACGAGCAGTACTTC. Its protein is CASSPSGTYEQYF.

V and J are TRBV5-4 and TRBJ1-6, with D uncertain. The length of the CDR3 is 15 residues. Between the trimmed V and J ends, which lost 4 bases and 7 bases, there was a span of 15 bases. CDR1 and CDR2 from the germline V gene are SGHNT and YYREEE (reference sequence). The CDR3 DNA reads TGTGCCAGCAGCCCTCGGACGGGGAACAATTCACCCCTCCACTTT. This codes for CASSPRTGNNSPLHF.

The chain has TRBV2 and TRBJ1-2; D is unclear. The germline V gene encodes CDR1 SNHLY and CDR2 FYNNEI. Trimming left V 3 bases short and J 6 bases short, with 11 bases between. This CDR3 is built from 13 residues. For the CDR3, the DNA is TGTGCCAGCAGTGACCCGGGTATGAATGGCTACACCTTC. It specifies CASSDPGMNGYTF.

This rearrangement joins TRBV19 to TRBJ1-4; the D gene is possibly TRBD1 (5 bases). Germline V gives CDR1 LNHDA, CDR2 SQIVND (reference sequence). Trimming pared 3 bases from V and 6 bases from J, leaving 11 bases between. This CDR3 spans 14 amino acids. CDR3 nucleotide sequence: TGTGCCAGTAGTATGGGGACGGGGGATGAAAAACTGTTTTTT. It is translated as CASSMGTGDEKLFF.

The chain carries TRBV7-8 and TRBJ2-1; 8 bases line up with TRBD2. Germline V gene data show CDR1 as SGHVS and CDR2 as FQNEAQ. The length of the CDR3 is 14 residues. V lost 8 bases and J lost 4; bases outside the gene matches: 7. The CDR3 loop reads CASRIAGTYNEQFF. In DNA, the CDR3 is TGTGCCAGCCGGATAGCGGGGACTTACAATGAGCAGTTCTTC.

This rearrangement joins TRBV3-1 (or the pseudogene TRBV3-2) to TRBJ2-3; D gene ambiguous. CDR1 is LGHDT and CDR2 is YNNKEL in the germline V gene (reference sequence). The CDR3 is made up of 14 amino acids. V gave up 6 bases and J gave up 0 bases, with 10 bases separating them. The CDR3 DNA follows: TGTGCCAGCAGTCCGAGGCATAGCACAGATACGCAGTATTTT. Encoded protein: CASSPRHSTDTQYF.

The V gene is TRBV6-1, the J gene TRBJ2-5; a possible D gene is TRBD1 (6 bases). This CDR3 has 14 amino acids. V gave up 1 base and J gave up 5 bases, with 11 bases separating them. Germline CDR1 and CDR2: MNHNS and SASEGT. The CDR3: CASSEGGLSETQYF. CDR3 coding DNA: TGTGCCAGCAGTGAAGGGGGGCTGAGCGAGACCCAGTACTTC.

This clone was seen only a few times. The chain joins TRBV20-1 to TRBJ2-2; maybe TRBD2 (5 bases). The germline gives CDR1 DFQATT, CDR2 SNEGSKA (reference sequence). Trimming took off 3 bases at V and 7 bases at J, with 15 bases between the two ends. There are 14 residues in the CDR3. The DNA of the CDR3 is TGCAGTGCTAGTTTGGGATCGGGGATCGGGGAGCTGTTTTTT. This gives the protein CSASLGSGIGELFF.

This chain uses TRBV30 with TRBJ1-1; 9 nucleotides match TRBD1. The ends lost 3 bases at V and 1 base at J; junction bases unmatched: 0. Per the germline V gene, CDR1 is GTSNPN and CDR2 is SVGIG (reference sequence). The CDR3 contains 13 residues. CDR3 amino acids: CAWRGQGNTEAFF. DNA for the CDR3: TGTGCCTGGAGGGGACAGGGGAACACTGAAGCTTTCTTT.

The V and J genes are TRBV2 and TRBJ1-5; D is perhaps TRBD1 (6 bases). Germline V lookup: CDR1 SNHLY, CDR2 FYNNEI. V was trimmed by 6 bases and J by 12 bases, leaving 12 bases between them. The CDR3 has 11 residues. The CDR3 DNA is TGTGCCAGCAGGGAGGACAGTTTCCAGCATTTT. It encodes CASREDSFQHF.

This clone has just a few counts. The rearrangement uses TRBV2 and TRBJ1-6; D unresolved. Germline CDR1 is SNHLY and CDR2 is FYNNEI. Trimming removed 4 bases from V and 5 bases from J, with 12 bases in between. This CDR3 is 15 amino acids long. Written as DNA, the CDR3 is TGTGCCAGCAGTGCCTCTCGCAGGAATAATTCACCCCTCCACTTT. Translated, it gives CASSASRRNNSPLHF.

CDR3 loop: CASNRGQETQYF. The DNA for the CDR3 is TGTGCCAGCAACAGGGGCCAAGAGACCCAGTACTTC. The chain employs TRBV9 and TRBJ2-5; the match to TRBD1 covers 7 bases. The CDR3 is made up of 12 amino acids. CDR1 is SGDLS, CDR2 YYNGEE, per germline. V gave up 6 bases and J gave up 1 base; unmatched junction bases: 0.

CDR3 loop: CASSTQENTEAFF. The CDR3 bases are TGTGCCAGCAGCACCCAGGAGAACACTGAAGCTTTCTTT. The chain recombines TRBV7-2 with TRBJ1-1; D remains unclear. Trimming stripped 5 bases from V and 1 base from J, with 8 bases between. The CDR3 extends over 13 amino acids. Germline V gene sequence: CDR1 SGHTA, CDR2 FQGNSA.

This chain links TRBV6-5 with TRBJ1-5; D possibly corresponds to TRBD1 (5 bases). CDR3 length: 14 residues. Trimming cost V 5 bases and J 1 base, with 9 bases left between them. Germline CDR1 MNHEY, CDR2 SVGAGI. CDR3 region: CASSTDTSNQPQHF. The CDR3 nucleotides read TGTGCCAGCAGTACGGACACAAGCAATCAGCCCCAGCATTTT.

V and J are TRBV6-6 and TRBJ1-4; D unresolved. The CDR3 sequence is 14 residues long. CDR1 MNHNY and CDR2 SVGAGI come from the germline V gene (reference sequence). Trimming cost V 8 bases and J 7 bases, with 17 bases left between them. The chain's CDR3 is CASYSPERVEKLFF. The CDR3 bases are TGTGCCAGCTACAGTCCCGAGAGGGTTGAAAAACTGTTTTTT.

The CDR3 DNA is TGCGCCAGCAGCTTGGCCCAGGGGGCGAGTGGCACCGGGGAGCTGTTTTTT. As protein: CASSLAQGASGTGELFF. The J gene is TRBJ2-2, the V gene TRBV5-1, with TRBD1 identical over 8 bases. CDR3 size: 17 residues. Trimming took 0 bases from V and 4 from J; bases not matched to a gene: 8. Per germline, CDR1 SGHRS and CDR2 YFSETQ.

J is TRBJ1-1 and V is TRBV27, with unresolved D. V was cut by 1 base and J by 1 base, with 7 bases left in between. Germline values: CDR1 MNHEY, CDR2 SMNVEV (reference sequence). This CDR3 has 14 residues. Here the CDR3 reads CASSLYGQNTEAFF. CDR3 coding DNA: TGTGCCAGCAGTTTATATGGGCAGAACACTGAAGCTTTCTTT.

This clone appeared many times. Its ends do not fully match the called genes, so a read error is possible. Other nucleotide sequences in the sample specify the same CDR3. The chain combines TRBV7-3 with TRBJ1-3; 9 positions match TRBD1. The CDR3 covers 16 residues. Germline CDR1 is SGHTA and CDR2 is FQGTGA. DNA of the CDR3: TGTGCCAGCAGTTTAACAGGGGGCGCCTCTGGAAACACCATATATTTT. This gives the protein CASSLTGGASGNTIYF.

This clone was seen only a few times. The genes are TRBV29-1 and TRBJ2-1; 7 bases are shared with TRBD2. Germline V gives CDR1 SQVTM, CDR2 ANQGSEA. After removal of 3 bases from V and 4 bases from J, the junction contained 12 bases not matched to a gene. The length of the CDR3 is 16 residues. The CDR3 here is CSVDDDASGPYNEQFF. The CDR3 DNA sequence: TGCAGCGTTGACGACGATGCTAGCGGACCTTACAATGAGCAGTTCTTC.